The rows below give T cell receptor beta chains drawn from one sample of a study of cytomegalovirus exposure and HLA in healthy donors. The assay was immunoSEQ multiplex PCR, and TCRdb's table has in-frame clones only and misses some. The sample carries some 140,000 clones, 65% to 80% recorded once. Sequencing was performed on PBMCs. These receptors all come from a middle-aged woman in good health and CMV-seronegative. Each CDR3 is given with its conserved first and last residue. The order of the fields is V gene, CDR3 protein.

v_gene: TRBV10-2
CDR3aa: CASSVDRWDRPQHF

v_gene: TRBV6-1
CDR3aa: CASTATYEQYF

v_gene: TRBV10-2
CDR3aa: CASSVALDTQYF

v_gene: TRBV6-5
CDR3aa: CASSYFSNRVSDTQYF

v_gene: TRBV5-1
CDR3aa: CASSLVRAGSNEQYF

v_gene: TRBV2
CDR3aa: CASTERSSYNEQFF

v_gene: TRBV7-2
CDR3aa: CASKDRGKGGNQPQHF

v_gene: TRBV5-1
CDR3aa: CASSLGTGADTQYF

v_gene: TRBV5-1
CDR3aa: CASSLGQGAGNTIYF

v_gene: TRBV6-4
CDR3aa: CASSNRVWSPLHF

v_gene: TRBV4-1
CDR3aa: CASSQGLAGVGEQFF

v_gene: TRBV5-1
CDR3aa: CASSRLAGGLRDEQYF

v_gene: TRBV30
CDR3aa: CAWGTAYEQYF

v_gene: TRBV7-9
CDR3aa: CASSPTGGSNQPQHF

v_gene: TRBV6-1
CDR3aa: CASSEGGAGGDQPQHF

v_gene: TRBV5-8
CDR3aa: CASRDRSGSNEKLFF

v_gene: TRBV7-9
CDR3aa: CASSSLLPGYTF

v_gene: TRBV5-1
CDR3aa: CASSLLADRGWAEAFF

v_gene: TRBV5-1
CDR3aa: CASSSLTGGRTEAFF

v_gene: TRBV13
CDR3aa: CASSFRTGSTEAFF

v_gene: TRBV7-9
CDR3aa: CASSSSDRVGNEQFF

v_gene: TRBV15
CDR3aa: CATSRDLALSATYEQYF

v_gene: TRBV4-1
CDR3aa: CASSPSTSGADEQYF

v_gene: TRBV5-1
CDR3aa: CASSPISGRKETQYF

v_gene: TRBV6-5
CDR3aa: CATKGGTGVYNEQFF

v_gene: TRBV6-1
CDR3aa: CASRGSDSPLHF

v_gene: TRBV15
CDR3aa: CATSRATGNEKLFF

v_gene: TRBV10-1
CDR3aa: CASSESRDTQYF

v_gene: TRBV4-2
CDR3aa: CASSPGQGILETQYF

v_gene: TRBV5-1
CDR3aa: CASSLGGTETYEQYF

v_gene: TRBV6-4
CDR3aa: CASSLAGYTF

v_gene: TRBV6-5
CDR3aa: CASSQTGGNEKLFF

v_gene: TRBV6-5
CDR3aa: CASSYSRAGANVLTF

v_gene: TRBV6-5
CDR3aa: CASSYGGGSYEQYF

v_gene: TRBV5-1
CDR3aa: CASSALPGTGRLTFF

v_gene: TRBV11-3
CDR3aa: CASRSLAGGVNEQYF

v_gene: TRBV1
CDR3aa: CTSSQNSQNNQPQHF

v_gene: TRBV7-2
CDR3aa: CASSSPGLAGYNEQFF

v_gene: TRBV11-3
CDR3aa: CASRSGGAGQTQYF

v_gene: TRBV29-1
CDR3aa: CSVGTVEETQYF